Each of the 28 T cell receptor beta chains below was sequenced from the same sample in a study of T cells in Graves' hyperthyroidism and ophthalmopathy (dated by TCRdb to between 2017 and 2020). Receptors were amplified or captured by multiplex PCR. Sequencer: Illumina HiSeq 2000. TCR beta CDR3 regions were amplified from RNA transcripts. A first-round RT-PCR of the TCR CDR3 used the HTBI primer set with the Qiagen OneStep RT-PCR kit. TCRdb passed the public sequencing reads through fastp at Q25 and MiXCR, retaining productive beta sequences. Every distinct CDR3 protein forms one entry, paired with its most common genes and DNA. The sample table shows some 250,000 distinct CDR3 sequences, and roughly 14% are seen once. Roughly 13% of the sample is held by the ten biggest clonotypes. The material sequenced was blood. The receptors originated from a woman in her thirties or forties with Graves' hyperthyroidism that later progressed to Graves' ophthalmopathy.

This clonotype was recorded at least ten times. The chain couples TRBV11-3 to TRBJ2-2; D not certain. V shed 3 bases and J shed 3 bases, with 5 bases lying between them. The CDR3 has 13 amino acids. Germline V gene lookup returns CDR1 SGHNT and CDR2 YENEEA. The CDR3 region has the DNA TGTGCCAGCAGCTTGACTCACACCGGGGAGCTGTTTTTT. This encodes CASSLTHTGELFF.

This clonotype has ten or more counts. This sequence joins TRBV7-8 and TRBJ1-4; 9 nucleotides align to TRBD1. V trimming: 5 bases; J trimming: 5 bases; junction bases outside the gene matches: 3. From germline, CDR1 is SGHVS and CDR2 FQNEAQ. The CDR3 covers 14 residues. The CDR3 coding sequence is TGTGCCAGCAGCCCCGGGACAGGGAATGAAAAACTGTTTTTT. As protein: CASSPGTGNEKLFF. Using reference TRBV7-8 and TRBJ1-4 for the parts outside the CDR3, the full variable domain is GAGVSQSPRYKVAKRGQDVALRCDPISGHVSLFWYQQALGQGPEFLTYFQNEAQLDKSGLPSDRFFAERPEGSVSTLKIQRTQQEDSAVYLCASSPGTGNEKLFFGSGTQLSVL.

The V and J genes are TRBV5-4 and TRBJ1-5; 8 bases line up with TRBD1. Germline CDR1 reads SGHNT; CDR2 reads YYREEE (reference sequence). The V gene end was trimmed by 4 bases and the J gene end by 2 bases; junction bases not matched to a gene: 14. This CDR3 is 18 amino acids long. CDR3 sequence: CASSLGTGGIRGNQPQHF. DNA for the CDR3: TGTGCCAGCAGCCTGGGGACAGGCGGGATCCGGGGCAATCAGCCCCAGCATTTT.

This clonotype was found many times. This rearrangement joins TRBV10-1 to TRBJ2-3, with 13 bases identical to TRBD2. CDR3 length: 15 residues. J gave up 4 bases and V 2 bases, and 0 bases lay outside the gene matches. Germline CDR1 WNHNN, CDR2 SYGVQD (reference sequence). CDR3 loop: CASSEGLAGADTQYF. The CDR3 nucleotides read TGCGCCAGCAGTGAGGGACTAGCGGGAGCAGATACGCAGTATTTT.

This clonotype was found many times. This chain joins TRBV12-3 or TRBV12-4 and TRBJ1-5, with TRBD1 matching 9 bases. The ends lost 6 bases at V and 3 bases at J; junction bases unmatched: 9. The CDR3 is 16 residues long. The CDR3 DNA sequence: TGTGCCAGCAGCGACCTGGGACAGGGCTCCAATCAGCCCCAGCATTTT. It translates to CASSDLGQGSNQPQHF.

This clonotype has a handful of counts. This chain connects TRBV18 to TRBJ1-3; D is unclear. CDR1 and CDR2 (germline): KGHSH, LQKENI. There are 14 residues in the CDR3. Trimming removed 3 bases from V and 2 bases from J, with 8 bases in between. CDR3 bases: TGTGCCAGCTCACCCGGGCCGACTGGAAACACCATATATTTT. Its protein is CASSPGPTGNTIYF. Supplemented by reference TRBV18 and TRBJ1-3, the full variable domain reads NAGVMQNPRHLVRRRGQEARLRCSPMKGHSHVYWYRQLPEEGLKFMVYLQKENIIDESGMPKERFSAEFPKEGPSILRIQQVVRGDSAAYFCASSPGPTGNTIYFGEGSWLTVV.

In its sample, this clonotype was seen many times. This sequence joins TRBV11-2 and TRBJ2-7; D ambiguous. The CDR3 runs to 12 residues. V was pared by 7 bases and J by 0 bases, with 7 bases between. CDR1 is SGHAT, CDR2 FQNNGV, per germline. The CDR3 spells CASTHLSYEQYF. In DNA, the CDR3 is TGTGCCAGCACCCACCTCTCCTACGAGCAGTACTTC.

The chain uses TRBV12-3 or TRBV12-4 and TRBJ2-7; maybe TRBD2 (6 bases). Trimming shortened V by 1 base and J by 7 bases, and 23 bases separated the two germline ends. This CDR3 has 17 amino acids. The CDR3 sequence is CASSLVSGGVNYIEQYF. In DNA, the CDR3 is TGTGCCAGCAGTTTAGTCTCCGGAGGGGTGAACTACATTGAGCAGTACTTC.

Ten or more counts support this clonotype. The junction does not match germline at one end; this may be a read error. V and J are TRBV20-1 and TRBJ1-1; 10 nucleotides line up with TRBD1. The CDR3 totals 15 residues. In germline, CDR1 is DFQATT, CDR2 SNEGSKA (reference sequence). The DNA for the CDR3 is TGCAGTGCGAGAGACAGGGGGCTTGAGGGTACTGAAGCTTTCTTT. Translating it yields CSARDRGLEGTEAFF.

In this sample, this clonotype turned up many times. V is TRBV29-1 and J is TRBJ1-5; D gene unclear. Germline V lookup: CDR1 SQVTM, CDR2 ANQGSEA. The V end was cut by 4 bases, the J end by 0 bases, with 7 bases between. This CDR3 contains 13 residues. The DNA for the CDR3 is TGCAGCGTTGGGGGTAATAGCAATCAGCCCCAGCATTTT. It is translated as CSVGGNSNQPQHF.

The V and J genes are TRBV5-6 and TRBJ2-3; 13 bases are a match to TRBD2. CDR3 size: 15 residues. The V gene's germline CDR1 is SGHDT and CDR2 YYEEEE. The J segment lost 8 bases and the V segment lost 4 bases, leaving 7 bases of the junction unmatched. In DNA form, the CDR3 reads TGTGCCAGCAGCGGACTAGCGGGAGACACCCGTACGCAGTATTTT. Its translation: CASSGLAGDTRTQYF.

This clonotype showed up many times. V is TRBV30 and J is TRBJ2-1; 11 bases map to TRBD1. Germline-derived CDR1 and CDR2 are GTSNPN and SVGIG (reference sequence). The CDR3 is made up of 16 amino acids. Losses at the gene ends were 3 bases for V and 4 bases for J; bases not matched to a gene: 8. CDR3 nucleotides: TGTGCCTGGAGCCCATCGCGGGACAGGGGGTACAATGAGCAGTTCTTC. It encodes CAWSPSRDRGYNEQFF. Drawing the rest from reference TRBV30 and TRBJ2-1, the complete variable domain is SQTIHQWPATLVQPVGSPLSLECTVEGTSNPNLYWYRQAAGRGLQLLFYSVGIGQISSEVPQNLSASRPQDRQFILSSKKLLLSDSGFYLCAWSPSRDRGYNEQFFGPGTRLTVL.

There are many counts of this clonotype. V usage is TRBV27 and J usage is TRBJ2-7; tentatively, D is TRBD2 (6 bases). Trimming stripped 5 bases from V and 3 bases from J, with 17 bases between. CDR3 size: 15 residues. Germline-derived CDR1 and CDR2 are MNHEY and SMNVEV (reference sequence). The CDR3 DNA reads TGTGCCAGCAGTAAACATGGGACTGCAAACTACGAGCAGTACTTC. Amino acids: CASSKHGTANYEQYF.

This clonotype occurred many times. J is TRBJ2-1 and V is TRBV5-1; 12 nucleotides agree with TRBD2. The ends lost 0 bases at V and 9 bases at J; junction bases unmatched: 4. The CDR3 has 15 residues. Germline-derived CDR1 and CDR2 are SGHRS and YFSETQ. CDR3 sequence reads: CASSLGLAGVPEQFF. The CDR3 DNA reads TGCGCCAGCAGCTTGGGACTAGCGGGAGTGCCTGAGCAGTTCTTC. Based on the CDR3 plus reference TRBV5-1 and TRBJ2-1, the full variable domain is KAGVTQTPRYLIKTRGQQVTLSCSPISGHRSVSWYQQTPGQGLQFLFEYFSETQRNKGNFPGRFSGRQFSNSRSEMNVSTLELGDSALYLCASSLGLAGVPEQFFGPGTRLTVL.

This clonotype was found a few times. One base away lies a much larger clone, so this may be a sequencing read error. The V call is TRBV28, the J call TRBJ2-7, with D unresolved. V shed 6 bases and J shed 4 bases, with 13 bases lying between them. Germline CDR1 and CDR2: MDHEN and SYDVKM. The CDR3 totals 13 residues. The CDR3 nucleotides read TGTGCCAGCAGCCCTAACGCGGCTTACGAGCAGTACTTC. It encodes CASSPNAAYEQYF.

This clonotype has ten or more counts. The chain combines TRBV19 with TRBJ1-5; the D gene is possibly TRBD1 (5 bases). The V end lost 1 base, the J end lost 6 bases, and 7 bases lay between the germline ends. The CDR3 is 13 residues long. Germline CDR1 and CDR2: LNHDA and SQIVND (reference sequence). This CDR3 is CASSIGQGQPQHF. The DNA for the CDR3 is TGTGCCAGTAGTATAGGGCAGGGTCAGCCCCAGCATTTT.

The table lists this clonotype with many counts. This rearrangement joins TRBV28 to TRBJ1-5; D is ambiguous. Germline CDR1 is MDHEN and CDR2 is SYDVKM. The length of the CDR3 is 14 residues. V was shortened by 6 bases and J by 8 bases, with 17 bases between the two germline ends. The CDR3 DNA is TGTGCCAGCAGCCCGCCGGTTTGGTTGGAGCCCCAGCATTTT. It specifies CASSPPVWLEPQHF. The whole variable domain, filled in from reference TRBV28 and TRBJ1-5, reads DVKVTQSSRYLVKRTGEKVFLECVQDMDHENMFWYRQDPGLGLRLIYFSYDVKMKEKGDIPEGYSVSREKKERFSLILESASTNQTSMYLCASSPPVWLEPQHFGDGTRLSIL.

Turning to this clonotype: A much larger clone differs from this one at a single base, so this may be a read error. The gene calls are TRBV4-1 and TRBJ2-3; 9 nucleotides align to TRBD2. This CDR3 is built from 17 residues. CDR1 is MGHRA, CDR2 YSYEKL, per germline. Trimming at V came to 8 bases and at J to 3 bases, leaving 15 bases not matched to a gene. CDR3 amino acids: CASGIRTSVRGTDTQYF. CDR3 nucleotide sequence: TGCGCCAGCGGCATTCGGACTAGCGTGAGGGGTACAGATACGCAGTATTTT.

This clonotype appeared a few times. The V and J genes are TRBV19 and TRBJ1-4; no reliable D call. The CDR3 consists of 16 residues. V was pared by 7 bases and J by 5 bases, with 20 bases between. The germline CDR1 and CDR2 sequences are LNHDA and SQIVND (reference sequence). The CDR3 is CASKGRREGGNEKLFF. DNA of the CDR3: TGTGCCAGTAAAGGGAGAAGGGAAGGCGGGAATGAAAAACTGTTTTTT.

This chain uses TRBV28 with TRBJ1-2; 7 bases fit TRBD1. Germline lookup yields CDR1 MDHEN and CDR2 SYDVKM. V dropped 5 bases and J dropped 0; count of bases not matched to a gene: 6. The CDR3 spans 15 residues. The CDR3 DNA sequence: TGTGCCAGCAGTCCTTACAGGGGATCTAACTATGGCTACACCTTC. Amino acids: CASSPYRGSNYGYTF.

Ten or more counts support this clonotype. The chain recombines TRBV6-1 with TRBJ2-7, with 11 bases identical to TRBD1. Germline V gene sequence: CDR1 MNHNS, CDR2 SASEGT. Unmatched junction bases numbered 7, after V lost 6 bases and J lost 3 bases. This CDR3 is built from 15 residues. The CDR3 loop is CASSRWTGGYYEQYF. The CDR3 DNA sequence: TGTGCCAGCAGCCGTTGGACAGGGGGCTACTACGAGCAGTACTTC.

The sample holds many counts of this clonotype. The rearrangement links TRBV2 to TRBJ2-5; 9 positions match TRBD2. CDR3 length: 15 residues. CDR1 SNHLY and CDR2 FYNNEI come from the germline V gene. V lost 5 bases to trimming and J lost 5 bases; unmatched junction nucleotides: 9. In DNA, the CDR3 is TGTGCCAGCAGTCATGCGGGAGGGCCCGGGGAGACCCAGTACTTC. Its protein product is CASSHAGGPGETQYF.

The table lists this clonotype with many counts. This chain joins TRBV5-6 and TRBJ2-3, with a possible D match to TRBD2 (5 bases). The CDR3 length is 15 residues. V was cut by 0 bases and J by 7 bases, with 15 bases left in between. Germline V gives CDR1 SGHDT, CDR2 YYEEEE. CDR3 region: CASSLGDYTFNTQYF. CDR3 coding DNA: TGTGCCAGCAGCTTGGGCGACTATACCTTCAATACGCAGTATTTT.

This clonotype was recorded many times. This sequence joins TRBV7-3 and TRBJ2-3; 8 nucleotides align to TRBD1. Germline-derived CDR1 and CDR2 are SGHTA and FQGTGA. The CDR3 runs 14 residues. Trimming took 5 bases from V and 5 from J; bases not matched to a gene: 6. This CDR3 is CASSGQGGQDTQYF. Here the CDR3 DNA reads TGTGCCAGCAGCGGACAGGGAGGTCAAGATACGCAGTATTTT.

In nucleotides, the CDR3 is TGTGCCAGCAGCCGAACCACGTTGGGGACAGATACGCAGTATTTT. Translated: CASSRTTLGTDTQYF. The rearrangement uses TRBV3-1 and TRBJ2-3; the D is unclear. The germline V gene has CDR1 LGHDT and CDR2 YNNKEL (reference sequence). This CDR3 has 15 residues. V was trimmed by 4 bases and J by 3 bases, leaving 14 bases between them.

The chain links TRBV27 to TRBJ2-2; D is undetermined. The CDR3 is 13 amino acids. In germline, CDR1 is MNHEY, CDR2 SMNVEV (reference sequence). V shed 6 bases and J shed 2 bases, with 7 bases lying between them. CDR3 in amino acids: CASSIYNTGELFF. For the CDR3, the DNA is TGTGCCAGCAGCATTTACAACACCGGGGAGCTGTTTTTT.

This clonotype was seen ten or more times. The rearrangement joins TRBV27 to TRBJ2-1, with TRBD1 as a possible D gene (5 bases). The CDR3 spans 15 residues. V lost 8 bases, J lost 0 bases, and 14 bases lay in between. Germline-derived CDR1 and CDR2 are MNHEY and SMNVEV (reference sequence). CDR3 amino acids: CASDRQLSSYNEQFF. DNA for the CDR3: TGTGCCAGCGACCGACAGTTGAGCTCCTACAATGAGCAGTTCTTC.

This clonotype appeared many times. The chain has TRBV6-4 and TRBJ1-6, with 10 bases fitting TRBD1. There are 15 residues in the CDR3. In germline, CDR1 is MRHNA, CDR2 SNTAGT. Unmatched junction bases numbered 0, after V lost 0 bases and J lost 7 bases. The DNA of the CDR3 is TGTGCCAGCAGTGACTCGACAGGGGGCAATTCACCCCTCCACTTT. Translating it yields CASSDSTGGNSPLHF.